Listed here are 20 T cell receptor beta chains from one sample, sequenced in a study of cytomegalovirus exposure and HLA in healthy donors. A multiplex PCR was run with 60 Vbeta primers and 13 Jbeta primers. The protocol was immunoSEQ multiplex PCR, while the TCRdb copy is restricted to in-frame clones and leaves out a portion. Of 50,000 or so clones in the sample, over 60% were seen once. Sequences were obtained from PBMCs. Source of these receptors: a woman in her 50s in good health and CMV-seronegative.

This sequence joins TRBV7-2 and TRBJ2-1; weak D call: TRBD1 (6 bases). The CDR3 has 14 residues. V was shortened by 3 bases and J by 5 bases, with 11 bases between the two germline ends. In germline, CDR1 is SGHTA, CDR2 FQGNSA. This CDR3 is CASSLMTGNNEQFF. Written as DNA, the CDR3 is TGTGCCAGCAGCTTGATGACAGGCAACAATGAGCAGTTCTTC.

The DNA of the CDR3 is TGTGCCAGCTCACCGGACAGAATTACCTACGAGCAGTACTTC. Translating gives CASSPDRITYEQYF. The gene calls are TRBV18 and TRBJ2-7; D is possibly TRBD1 (6 bases). Germline CDR1 and CDR2: KGHSH and LQKENI. The CDR3 runs 14 residues. V lost 3 bases to trimming and J lost 2 bases, with 11 bases between them.

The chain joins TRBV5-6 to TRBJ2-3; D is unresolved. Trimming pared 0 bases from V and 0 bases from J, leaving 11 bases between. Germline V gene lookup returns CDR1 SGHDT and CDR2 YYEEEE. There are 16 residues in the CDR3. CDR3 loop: CASSLAGGSSTDTQYF. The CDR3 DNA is TGTGCCAGCAGCTTGGCCGGCGGTTCTAGCACAGATACGCAGTATTTT. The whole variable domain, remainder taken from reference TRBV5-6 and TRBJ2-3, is DAGVTQSPTHLIKTRGQQVTLRCSPKSGHDTVSWYQQALGQGPQFIFQYYEEEERQRGNFPDRFSGHQFPNYSSELNVNALLLGDSALYLCASSLAGGSSTDTQYFGPGTRLTVL.

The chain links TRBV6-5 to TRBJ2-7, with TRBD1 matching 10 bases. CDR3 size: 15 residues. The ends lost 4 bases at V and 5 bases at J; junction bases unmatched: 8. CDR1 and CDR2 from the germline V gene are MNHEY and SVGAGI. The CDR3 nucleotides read TGTGCCAGCAGTTGGGGTGGGGACAGGGGAAACGAGCAGTACTTC. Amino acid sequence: CASSWGGDRGNEQYF.

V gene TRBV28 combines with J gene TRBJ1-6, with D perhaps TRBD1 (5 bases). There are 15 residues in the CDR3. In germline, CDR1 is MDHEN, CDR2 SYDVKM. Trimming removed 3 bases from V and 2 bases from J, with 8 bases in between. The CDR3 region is CASSFGATYNSPLHF. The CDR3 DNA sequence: TGTGCCAGCAGTTTTGGGGCGACCTATAATTCACCCCTCCACTTT.

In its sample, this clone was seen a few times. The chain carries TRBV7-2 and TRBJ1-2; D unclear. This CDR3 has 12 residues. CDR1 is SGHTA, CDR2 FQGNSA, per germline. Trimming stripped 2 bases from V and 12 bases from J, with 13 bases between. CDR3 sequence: CASSLRSSGHTF. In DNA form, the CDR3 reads TGTGCCAGCAGCTTACGGTCCTCAGGCCACACCTTC.

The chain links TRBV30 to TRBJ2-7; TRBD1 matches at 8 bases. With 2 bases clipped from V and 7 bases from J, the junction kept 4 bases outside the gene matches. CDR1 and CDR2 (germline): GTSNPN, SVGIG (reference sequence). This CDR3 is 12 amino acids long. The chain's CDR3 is CAWSTGGIEQYF. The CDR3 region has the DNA TGTGCCTGGAGTACAGGGGGGATTGAGCAGTACTTC.

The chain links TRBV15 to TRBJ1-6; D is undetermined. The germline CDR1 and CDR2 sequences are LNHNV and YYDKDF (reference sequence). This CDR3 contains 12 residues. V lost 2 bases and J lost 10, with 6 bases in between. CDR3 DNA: TGTGCCACCAGCAGATCAGAATCACCCCTCCACTTT. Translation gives CATSRSESPLHF.

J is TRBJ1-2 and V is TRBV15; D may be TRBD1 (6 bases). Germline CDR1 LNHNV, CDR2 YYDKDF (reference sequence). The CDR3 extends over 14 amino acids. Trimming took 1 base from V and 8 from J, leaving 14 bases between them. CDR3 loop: CATSRGAGDGGYTF. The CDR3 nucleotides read TGTGCCACCAGCAGAGGAGCAGGGGATGGCGGCTACACCTTC.

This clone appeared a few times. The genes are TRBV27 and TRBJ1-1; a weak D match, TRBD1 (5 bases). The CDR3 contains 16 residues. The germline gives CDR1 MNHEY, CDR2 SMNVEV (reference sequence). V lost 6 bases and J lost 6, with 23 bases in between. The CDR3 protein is CASSSTWTGGMAEAFF. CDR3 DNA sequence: TGTGCCAGCAGCTCAACCTGGACGGGGGGGATGGCTGAAGCTTTCTTT.

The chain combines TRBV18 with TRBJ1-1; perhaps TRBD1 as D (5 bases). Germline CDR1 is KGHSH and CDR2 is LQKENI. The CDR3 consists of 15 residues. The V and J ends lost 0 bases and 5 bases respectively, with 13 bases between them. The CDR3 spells CASSPPHGAGTEAFF. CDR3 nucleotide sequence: TGTGCCAGCTCACCACCGCACGGGGCGGGGACTGAAGCTTTCTTT.

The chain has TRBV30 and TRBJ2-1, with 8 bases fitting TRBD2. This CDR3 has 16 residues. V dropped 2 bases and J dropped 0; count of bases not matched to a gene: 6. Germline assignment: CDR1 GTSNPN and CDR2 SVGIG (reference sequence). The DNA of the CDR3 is TGTGCCTGGAGTATTCTAAGCGGGAGCTCCTACAATGAGCAGTTCTTC. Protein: CAWSILSGSSYNEQFF.

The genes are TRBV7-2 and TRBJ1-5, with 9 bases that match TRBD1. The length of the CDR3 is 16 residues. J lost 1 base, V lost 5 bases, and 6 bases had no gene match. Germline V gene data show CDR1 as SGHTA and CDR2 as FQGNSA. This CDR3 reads CASSPHGQGSNQPQHF. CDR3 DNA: TGTGCCAGCAGCCCCCACGGACAGGGGAGCAATCAGCCCCAGCATTTT.

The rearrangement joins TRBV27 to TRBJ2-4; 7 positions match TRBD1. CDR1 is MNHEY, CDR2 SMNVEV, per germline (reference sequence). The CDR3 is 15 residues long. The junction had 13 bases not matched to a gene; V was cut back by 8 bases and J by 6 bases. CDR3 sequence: CASSDRTGVRNIQYF. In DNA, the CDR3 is TGTGCCAGCTCGGATCGTACAGGGGTTAGAAACATTCAGTACTTC.

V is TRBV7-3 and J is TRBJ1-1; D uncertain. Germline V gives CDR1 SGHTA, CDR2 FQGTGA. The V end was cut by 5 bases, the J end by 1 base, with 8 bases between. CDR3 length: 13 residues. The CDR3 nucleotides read TGTGCCAGCAGCACACACAAGAACACTGAAGCTTTCTTT. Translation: CASSTHKNTEAFF.

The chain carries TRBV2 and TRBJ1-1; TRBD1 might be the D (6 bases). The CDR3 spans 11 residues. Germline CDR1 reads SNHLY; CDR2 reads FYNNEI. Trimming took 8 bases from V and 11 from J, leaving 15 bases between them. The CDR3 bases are TGTGCCAGCTTCGACAGGAGCTCTGCTTTCTTT. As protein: CASFDRSSAFF.

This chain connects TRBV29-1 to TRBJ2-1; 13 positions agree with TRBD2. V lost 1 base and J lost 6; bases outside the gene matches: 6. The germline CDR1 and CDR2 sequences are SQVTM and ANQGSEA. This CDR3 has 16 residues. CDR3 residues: CSVEARLAGGPNEQFF. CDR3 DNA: TGCAGCGTTGAAGCAAGACTAGCGGGGGGCCCCAATGAGCAGTTCTTC.

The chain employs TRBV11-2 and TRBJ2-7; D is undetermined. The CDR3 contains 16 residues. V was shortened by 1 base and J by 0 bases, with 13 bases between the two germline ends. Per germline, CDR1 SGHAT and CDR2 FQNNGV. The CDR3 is CASSLVRRLDSYEQYF. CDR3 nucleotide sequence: TGTGCCAGCAGCTTAGTTAGGCGGCTCGACTCCTACGAGCAGTACTTC.

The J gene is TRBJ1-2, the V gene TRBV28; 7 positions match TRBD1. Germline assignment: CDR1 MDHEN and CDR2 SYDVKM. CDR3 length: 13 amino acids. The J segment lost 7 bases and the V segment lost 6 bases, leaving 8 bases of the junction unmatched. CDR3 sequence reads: CASSSGQEIGYTF. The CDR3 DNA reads TGTGCCAGCAGCTCCGGACAGGAGATTGGCTACACCTTC.

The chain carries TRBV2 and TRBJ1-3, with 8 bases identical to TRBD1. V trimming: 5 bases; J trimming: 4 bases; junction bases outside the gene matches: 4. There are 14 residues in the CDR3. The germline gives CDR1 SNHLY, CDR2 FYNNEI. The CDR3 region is CASSLDRDGNTIYF. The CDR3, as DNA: TGTGCCAGCAGTCTGGACAGGGACGGAAACACCATATATTTT.